Listed below are T cell receptor beta chains from one sample, sequenced in a study of Ad26.COV2.S vaccination and SARS-CoV-2 variants. The table came from immunoSEQ multiplex PCR; TCRdb's copy has only in-frame clones and leaves some out. Here the sample spans approximately 300,000 clones, approximately 80% being singletons. The specimen comprised peripheral blood, sampled in a trial of Ad26.COV2.S vaccine versus placebo. All receptors derive from a person between 18 and 65 years old who received the Ad26.COV2.S COVID-19 vaccine or a placebo. The CDR3 runs from the conserved cysteine through the conserved F or W. The D gene is left open where the match is weak. Expanded clones are given a class, and other clones once, few, many or no size at all.

>TRBD1|TRBJ2-1|TRBV5-1|once
CASSWTGTQGQFF
TGCGCCAGCAGCTGGACAGGGACCCAAGGGCAGTTCTTC
>NA|TRBJ2-7|TRBV19|NA
CASSPSTAAYEQYF
TGTGCCAGTAGTCCTTCAACTGCCGCCTACGAGCAGTACTTC
>NA|TRBJ2-2|TRBV6-5|NA
CASSFAGRPTTGELFF
TGTGCCAGCAGTTTTGCTGGCCGACCGACGACCGGGGAGCTGTTTTTT
>NA|TRBJ1-1|TRBV12-3/TRBV12-4|NA
CASSLPNTEAFF
TGTGCCAGCAGTTTACCGAACACTGAAGCTTTCTTT
>NA|TRBJ2-5|TRBV19|NA
CASSVTVQETQYF
TGTGCCAGTAGTGTGACAGTTCAAGAGACCCAGTACTTC
>NA|TRBJ1-2|TRBV20-1|NA
CSAESNYGYTF
TGCAGTGCTGAGTCTAACTATGGCTACACCTTC
>TRBD1|TRBJ1-4|TRBV7-9|NA
CASSLERGGVRTNEKLFF
TGTGCCAGCAGCTTAGAGCGAGGGGGCGTTAGGACTAATGAAAAACTGTTTTTT
>TRBD1|TRBJ1-2|TRBV11-2|NA
CASSFTGRLEGAYGYTF
TGTGCCAGCAGCTTTACTGGGAGGTTGGAGGGGGCCTATGGCTACACCTTC
>NA|TRBJ1-3|TRBV7-3|many
CASSLGGGNTIYF
TGTGCCAGCAGCTTAGGGGGCGGAAACACCATATATTTT
>NA|TRBJ1-5|TRBV30|NA
CAWSSGLGNQPQHF
TGTGCCTGGAGTTCAGGACTGGGCAATCAGCCCCAGCATTTT
>NA|TRBJ2-1|TRBV19|NA
CASSIGGDYNEQFF
TGTGCCAGTAGTATTGGGGGAGACTACAATGAGCAGTTCTTC
>TRBD1|TRBJ2-2|TRBV5-1|NA
CASGAGTGSTGELFF
TGCGCCAGCGGAGCCGGGACAGGGTCCACCGGGGAGCTGTTTTTT
>TRBD1|TRBJ1-5|TRBV7-9|NA
CASSLGLGQGARQPQHF
TGTGCCAGCAGCTTAGGATTGGGCCAGGGGGCTCGTCAGCCCCAGCATTTT
>NA|TRBJ1-1|TRBV10-3|NA
CAISESPEFWGPRTEAFF
TGTGCCATCAGTGAGTCGCCCGAGTTTTGGGGACCCAGGACTGAAGCTTTCTTT
>TRBD2|TRBJ2-7|TRBV19|NA
CASSISSGGGNEQYF
TGTGCCAGTAGTATATCGTCGGGGGGTGGTAACGAGCAGTACTTC
>TRBD2|TRBJ2-5|TRBV5-1|NA
CASSPQGGFQTQYF
TGCGCCAGCAGCCCCCAGGGAGGGTTTCAGACCCAGTACTTC
>NA|TRBJ2-3|TRBV4-2|NA
CASSHERRTDTQYF
TGTGCCAGCAGCCACGAACGCCGTACTGATACGCAGTATTTT
>NA|TRBJ2-7|TRBV18|few
CASSPAGPPYEQYF
TGTGCCAGCTCACCCGCCGGGCCCCCCTACGAGCAGTACTTC
>TRBD2|TRBJ2-2|TRBV11-2|NA
CASSLVGSGGVGELFF
TGTGCCAGCAGCTTAGTGGGTAGCGGGGGCGTCGGGGAGCTGTTTTTT
>NA|TRBJ2-1|TRBV11-3|NA
CASSPSRGQYNEQFF
TGTGCCAGCAGCCCCAGCCGGGGCCAATACAATGAGCAGTTCTTC
>NA|TRBJ2-2|TRBV28|NA
CASSLGGQDTGELFF
TGTGCCAGCAGTTTGGGGGGGCAGGACACCGGGGAGCTGTTTTTT
>NA|TRBJ2-1|TRBV6-5|NA
CASSYSASSYNEQFF
TGTGCCAGCAGTTACTCGGCTAGCTCCTACAATGAGCAGTTCTTC